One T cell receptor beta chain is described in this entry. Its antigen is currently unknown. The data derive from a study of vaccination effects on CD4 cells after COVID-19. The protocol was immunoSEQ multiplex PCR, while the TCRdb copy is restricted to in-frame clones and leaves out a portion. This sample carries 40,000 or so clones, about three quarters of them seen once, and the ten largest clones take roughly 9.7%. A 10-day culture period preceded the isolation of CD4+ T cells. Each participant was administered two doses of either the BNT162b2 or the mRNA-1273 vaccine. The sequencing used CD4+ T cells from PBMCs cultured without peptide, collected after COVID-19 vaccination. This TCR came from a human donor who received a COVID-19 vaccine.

The CDR3, as DNA: TGTGCCAGCAGTCGCACCCAGAGGATGACTAACTATGGCTACACCTTC. Protein product: CASSRTQRMTNYGYTF. V and J are TRBV6-2 or TRBV6-3 and TRBJ1-2; D is undetermined. The germline V gene encodes CDR1 MNHEY and CDR2 SVGEGT. The CDR3 is 16 amino acids. V lost 5 bases, J lost 0 bases, and 16 bases lay in between.